The 21 T cell receptor beta chains reported below all come from one sample, sequenced in a study of regulatory T cells in long-lasting Graves disease. Time point here: persistent/refractory GD, antithyroid drugs over 5 years with positive TRAb. Scientists built the TCR library using RNA that was extracted from PBMCs. Construction of TCR beta libraries relied on iRepertoire HTBI primers and on Arm-PCR targeting CDR3 regions. MiXCR was run by TCRdb on the multiplex PCR reads, yielding one entry per CDR3 protein. The sample records about 400,000 distinct CDR3 sequences, about a fifth being singletons. The sample consisted of peripheral blood mononuclear cells (PBMCs), taken when the disease was refractory, from a patient treated with antithyroid drugs. Receptors originate from a female donor with Graves disease.

This clonotype has just a few counts. The chain links TRBV27 to TRBJ2-7; D might be TRBD2 (7 bases). Trimming stripped 7 bases from V and 1 base from J, with 11 bases between. CDR1 and CDR2 from the germline V gene are MNHEY and SMNVEV (reference sequence). This CDR3 has 13 residues. Here the CDR3 reads CASKGGGSYEQYF. The CDR3 DNA sequence: TGTGCCAGCAAGGGGGGGGGTTCCTACGAGCAGTACTTC.

The genes are TRBV6-1 and TRBJ2-7; 11 nucleotides agree with TRBD1. The germline CDR1 and CDR2 sequences are MNHNS and SASEGT. V trimming: 6 bases; J trimming: 7 bases; junction bases outside the gene matches: 11. CDR3 length: 15 residues. The CDR3 loop is CASRSLGQGADEQYF. Here the CDR3 DNA reads TGTGCCAGCAGATCCCTAGGACAGGGGGCAGATGAGCAGTACTTC.

About this clonotype: A much larger clone is a single base away; this may be a read error. The chain joins TRBV12-3 or TRBV12-4 to TRBJ1-5, with D unresolved. The CDR3 consists of 12 residues. The V end was cut by 3 bases, the J end by 3 bases, with 3 bases between. CDR3 residues: CASSFDNQPQHF. CDR3 sequence (DNA): TGTGCCAGCAGTTTTGACAATCAGCCCCAGCATTTT.

This clonotype was recorded at least ten times. The rearrangement links TRBV19 to TRBJ2-7, with TRBD1 matching over 9 bases. With V trimmed by 9 bases and J by 3 bases, 9 bases remained unmatched. Germline CDR1 is LNHDA and CDR2 is SQIVND (reference sequence). This CDR3 is 14 amino acids long. The CDR3 DNA reads TGTGCCAGCACCACCGGGACAGGGAGCTACGAGCAGTACTTC. Translated, it gives CASTTGTGSYEQYF.

In its sample, this clonotype was seen many times. J is TRBJ2-7 and V is TRBV2; the D gene is possibly TRBD1 (6 bases). Germline V gene data show CDR1 as SNHLY and CDR2 as FYNNEI. The CDR3 has 15 residues. Trimming removed 6 bases from V and 3 bases from J, with 18 bases in between. CDR3 DNA sequence: TGTGCCAGCAGAACGTTCGGACAGCGTAGCTACGAGCAGTACTTC. It yields the protein CASRTFGQRSYEQYF.

This clonotype has at least ten counts. This rearrangement joins TRBV3-1 to TRBJ1-6; D is perhaps TRBD1 (5 bases). Germline values: CDR1 LGHDT, CDR2 YNNKEL (reference sequence). Trimming left V 8 bases short and J 2 bases short, with 10 bases between. This CDR3 is built from 14 residues. The CDR3 spells CASGTRAYNSPLHF. The CDR3 region has the DNA TGTGCCAGCGGGACCCGGGCCTATAATTCACCCCTCCACTTT.

The chain uses TRBV4-3 and TRBJ1-1, with D possibly TRBD1 on 5 matching bases. This CDR3 has 15 amino acids. V was pared by 0 bases and J by 4 bases, with 12 bases between. CDR1 LGHNA and CDR2 YSLEER come from the germline V gene. CDR3 DNA sequence: TGCGCCAGCAGCCAAGATCTTACGGGGCGCACTGAAGCTTTCTTT. Its protein product is CASSQDLTGRTEAFF.

This clonotype was detected only a few times. The chain joins TRBV6-2 or TRBV6-3 to TRBJ2-7; D remains unclear. V dropped 7 bases and J dropped 5 bases, with 9 bases sitting between them. Germline lookup yields CDR1 MNHEY and CDR2 SVGEGT. The CDR3 is 11 amino acids. As DNA, the CDR3 is TGTGCCAGCACCTACGCTGACGAGCAGTACTTC. Translating gives CASTYADEQYF.

This clonotype has a count of ten or more. V gene TRBV11-2 combines with J gene TRBJ2-7; D call uncertain. The germline CDR1 and CDR2 sequences are SGHAT and FQNNGV. The CDR3 length is 15 residues. V was pared by 1 base and J by 8 bases, with 18 bases between. CDR3 DNA: TGTGCCAGCAGCTTAGTATCACCCCGCTTCTCCAAGCAGTACTTC. Its translation: CASSLVSPRFSKQYF.

This clonotype was seen repeatedly, ten times or more. This rearrangement joins TRBV6-5 to TRBJ2-6, with D unresolved. V gave up 1 base and J gave up 0 bases, with 10 bases separating them. Germline CDR1 MNHEY, CDR2 SVGAGI. The CDR3 extends over 17 amino acids. CDR3 in amino acids: CASSYLNPGSGANVLTF. The CDR3 coding sequence is TGTGCCAGCAGTTACTTGAATCCAGGCTCTGGGGCCAACGTCCTGACTTTC.

This clonotype was detected only a few times. CDR3 nucleotide sequence: TGTGCCAGCTCACCGGGCGGGAGAACCGAGCAGTACTTC. Protein product: CASSPGGRTEQYF. The V gene is TRBV18, the J gene TRBJ2-7, with 7 nucleotides matching TRBD2. The CDR3 has 13 amino acids. V shed 3 bases and J 6 bases; nucleotides not matched to a gene: 5. The germline V gene has CDR1 KGHSH and CDR2 LQKENI.

This clonotype appeared a few times. This sequence joins TRBV9 and TRBJ1-2, with 9 bases fitting TRBD1. The CDR3 has 15 residues. With V trimmed by 4 bases and J by 3 bases, 7 bases remained unmatched. CDR1 and CDR2 from the germline V gene are SGDLS and YYNGEE. The CDR3, as DNA: TGTGCCAGCAGCACGGGGACAGGGCGGGACTATGGCTACACCTTC. This sequence encodes CASSTGTGRDYGYTF.

The rearrangement uses TRBV28 and TRBJ1-5; TRBD1 agrees at 7 bases. The CDR3 extends over 18 amino acids. V gave up 6 bases and J gave up 6 bases; unmatched junction bases: 20. Germline lookup yields CDR1 MDHEN and CDR2 SYDVKM. CDR3 nucleotide sequence: TGTGCCAGCAGACTCCACCCCTCCGGGACAGCTAAGGGTCAGCCCCAGCATTTT. It specifies CASRLHPSGTAKGQPQHF.

This clonotype was seen ten or more times. J is TRBJ2-5 and V is TRBV15, with 9 bases matching TRBD2. The length of the CDR3 is 17 residues. The V gene's germline CDR1 is LNHNV and CDR2 YYDKDF (reference sequence). The V segment lost 3 bases and the J segment 5 bases; nucleotides outside the gene matches: 13. The CDR3 DNA sequence: TGTGCCACCAGCAGGACCCCCTTGGCGGGAGGGCTTGAGACCCAGTACTTC. It yields the protein CATSRTPLAGGLETQYF.

This clonotype was counted ten times or more. The chain combines TRBV2 with TRBJ2-7; D uncertain. V lost 1 base, J lost 7 bases, and 8 bases lay in between. The CDR3 extends over 12 amino acids. Germline CDR1 SNHLY, CDR2 FYNNEI. CDR3 bases: TGTGCCAGCAGTGAAGGCCTCCAAGAGCAGTACTTC. Translation: CASSEGLQEQYF. Based on the CDR3 plus reference TRBV2 and TRBJ2-7, the full variable domain is EPEVTQTPSHQVTQMGQEVILRCVPISNHLYFYWYRQILGQKVEFLVSFYNNEISEKSEIFDDQFSVERPDGSNFTLKIRSTKLEDSAMYFCASSEGLQEQYFGPGTRLTVT.

This clonotype was seen repeatedly, ten times or more. DNA for the CDR3: TGTGCCAGCAGCCTCGGGACAGCAAATTCACCCCTCCACTTT. Protein: CASSLGTANSPLHF. V usage is TRBV7-2 and J usage is TRBJ1-6, with 7 bases that match TRBD1. CDR3 length equals 14 residues. V was clipped by 5 bases and J by 7 bases; unmatched bases: 5. CDR1 is SGHTA, CDR2 FQGNSA, per germline.

This clonotype was seen at least ten times. This chain connects TRBV12-3 or TRBV12-4 to TRBJ2-7, with D maybe TRBD2 (5 bases). The CDR3 totals 15 residues. The V gene lost 7 bases and the J gene lost 2 bases, with 18 bases spanning the gap. The CDR3 spells CASNTAGVRAYEQYF. The CDR3 coding sequence is TGTGCCAGCAACACGGCCGGGGTACGAGCCTACGAGCAGTACTTC.

This clonotype was found a few times. Being one base from a much bigger clone, this may be a read error. The rearrangement uses TRBV9 and TRBJ2-5; no clear D gene. The length of the CDR3 is 11 residues. Germline CDR1 SGDLS, CDR2 YYNGEE. Trimming cost V 1 base and J 4 bases, with 2 bases left between them. The CDR3 reads CASSVTETQYF. Written as DNA, the CDR3 is TGTGCCAGCAGCGTAACAGAGACCCAGTACTTC.

This clonotype was seen only a few times. The V and J genes are TRBV12-3 or TRBV12-4 and TRBJ2-2, with a tentative D call TRBD1 (5 bases). The V end lost 0 bases, the J end lost 4 bases, and 12 bases lay between the germline ends. This CDR3 contains 16 residues. For the CDR3, the DNA is TGTGCCAGCAGTTTAGCGGGGCCGACGAGCACCGGGGAGCTGTTTTTT. Protein product: CASSLAGPTSTGELFF.

This clonotype was recorded many times. This chain joins TRBV28 and TRBJ2-7, with 14 bases aligning to TRBD2. The CDR3 has 15 residues. V shed 5 bases, J shed 5 bases, and the junction held 5 bases outside the gene matches. Germline CDR1 is MDHEN and CDR2 is SYDVKM. CDR3 bases: TGTGCCAGCAGTCTTAAGGGACTAGCGGGAGACGAGCAGTACTTC. Translation gives CASSLKGLAGDEQYF.

This chain links TRBV25-1 with TRBJ1-2, with D perhaps matching TRBD1 (5 bases). Looked up from germline, CDR1 is MGHDK and CDR2 is SYGVNS. The ends were cut back, 4 bases at V and 8 bases at J, with 14 bases in the middle. There are 13 residues in the CDR3. CDR3 loop: CASSGYSGSGYTF. Written as DNA, the CDR3 is TGTGCCAGCAGTGGCTACTCAGGGTCAGGCTACACCTTC.